The next 27 T cell receptor beta chains were all read from a single sample in a study of blood T cell repertoires in COVID-19. Using immunoSEQ multiplex PCR, the repertoire was profiled, and TCRdb retains in-frame clones only, with some absent. Of over 20,000 clones listed, around 88% are singletons. The material sequenced was peripheral blood. Receptors originate from a man aged 70 or older with acute or convalescent COVID-19.

In this sample, this clone turned up once. Other DNA sequences within the sample encode an identical CDR3. The chain recombines TRBV6-2 or TRBV6-3 with TRBJ1-5; D possibly corresponds to TRBD1 (5 bases). Germline lookup yields CDR1 MNHEY and CDR2 SVGEGT. V lost 4 bases to trimming and J lost 0 bases, with 10 bases between them. The CDR3 contains 15 residues. CDR3 residues: CASSSRQRSNQPQHF. Here the CDR3 DNA reads TGTGCCAGCAGTTCAAGACAGCGTAGCAATCAGCCCCAGCATTTT.

The gene calls are TRBV7-3 and TRBJ2-3, with TRBD2 identical over 7 bases. V lost 0 bases and J lost 2; bases outside the gene matches: 5. Germline V lookup: CDR1 SGHTA, CDR2 FQGTGA. The CDR3 consists of 16 residues. CDR3 loop: CASSLTWGRATDTQYF. The CDR3 DNA reads as TGTGCCAGCAGCTTAACCTGGGGGAGGGCCACAGATACGCAGTATTTT.

The chain recombines TRBV5-1 with TRBJ1-4, with D uncertain. Deletions cut 0 bases from V and 3 bases from J, with 9 bases between. This CDR3 is 15 amino acids long. The germline CDR1 and CDR2 sequences are SGHRS and YFSETQ. This CDR3 reads CASSLDSWANEKLFF. CDR3 coding DNA: TGCGCCAGCAGCTTGGACAGTTGGGCTAATGAAAAACTGTTTTTT.

The V and J genes are TRBV21-1 and TRBJ1-1. TRBV21-1 is deemed a pseudogene. The CDR3 consists of 12 residues. The CDR3 DNA sequence: TGTGCCAGCAGCAAAATCGTCCCTGAAGCTTTCTTT. The encoded protein is CASSKIVPEAFF.

The gene calls are TRBV28 and TRBJ2-7, with 10 bases aligning to TRBD1. This CDR3 is built from 14 residues. Germline V CDR1 and CDR2: MDHEN, SYDVKM. The ends lost 4 bases at V and 6 bases at J; junction bases unmatched: 6. The CDR3 sequence: CASSSGTGEVEQYF. As DNA, the CDR3 is TGTGCCAGCAGTTCCGGGACAGGGGAGGTCGAGCAGTACTTC.

This chain links TRBV28 with TRBJ1-2; D is uncertain. CDR3 size: 11 residues. CDR1 and CDR2 from the germline V gene are MDHEN and SYDVKM. Trimming took off 5 bases at V and 8 bases at J, with 9 bases between the two ends. The CDR3 nucleotides read TGTGCCAGCAGTCCCCGAGGGGGCTACACCTTC. As protein: CASSPRGGYTF.

The V call is TRBV9, the J call TRBJ2-2; possibly TRBD2 for D (6 bases). V gave up 3 bases and J gave up 1 base, with 10 bases separating them. This CDR3 spans 15 amino acids. Germline CDR1 is SGDLS and CDR2 is YYNGEE. The CDR3 loop is CASSGEALNTGELFF. DNA of the CDR3: TGTGCCAGCAGCGGGGAGGCCTTGAACACCGGGGAGCTGTTTTTT.

This clone occurred once. V and J are TRBV19 and TRBJ1-2; D is uncertain. The CDR3 has 12 amino acids. The germline gives CDR1 LNHDA, CDR2 SQIVND (reference sequence). Trimming left V 4 bases short and J 8 bases short, with 11 bases between. CDR3 in amino acids: CASSTNKWGYTF. DNA for the CDR3: TGTGCCAGTAGTACCAACAAATGGGGCTACACCTTC. Full variable domain (outside the CDR3, taken from reference TRBV19 and TRBJ1-2): DGGITQSPKYLFRKEGQNVTLSCEQNLNHDAMYWYRQDPGQGLRLIYYSQIVNDFQKGDIAEGYSVSREKKESFPLTVTSAQKNPTAFYLCASSTNKWGYTFGSGTRLTVV.

This chain uses TRBV10-3 with TRBJ1-1; no clear D. From germline, CDR1 is ENHRY and CDR2 SYGVKD. The V end was cut by 0 bases, the J end by 4 bases, with 3 bases between. This CDR3 has 12 amino acids. The CDR3 DNA sequence: TGTGCCATCAGTGAGTCCATCACTGAAGCTTTCTTT. Protein: CAISESITEAFF.

This chain joins TRBV5-1 and TRBJ1-2; a possible D gene is TRBD1 (5 bases). Trimming stripped 0 bases from V and 4 bases from J, with 16 bases between. The CDR3 length is 16 residues. In germline, CDR1 is SGHRS, CDR2 YFSETQ. CDR3 region: CASSLGDPGLTYGYTF. The CDR3 DNA reads TGCGCCAGCAGCTTGGGGGATCCGGGACTCACCTATGGCTACACCTTC.

The chain joins TRBV7-2 to TRBJ2-3, with D possibly being TRBD2 (5 bases). The ends were cut back, 1 base at V and 2 bases at J, with 7 bases in the middle. CDR3 size: 14 residues. Germline V gives CDR1 SGHTA, CDR2 FQGNSA. In DNA, the CDR3 is TGTGCCAGCAGCTTAGGGCGGGCCACAGATACGCAGTATTTT. The encoded protein is CASSLGRATDTQYF.

The chain uses TRBV27 and TRBJ2-5, with 7 bases lining up with TRBD2. The CDR3 consists of 14 residues. Germline lookup yields CDR1 MNHEY and CDR2 SMNVEV (reference sequence). Unmatched junction bases numbered 4, after V lost 5 bases and J lost 1 base. The CDR3 loop reads CASSNSSGQETQYF. In nucleotides, the CDR3 is TGTGCCAGCAGTAACTCTAGCGGCCAAGAGACCCAGTACTTC.

The rearrangement uses TRBV11-1 and TRBJ1-1; D remains ambiguous. Trimming stripped 1 base from V and 0 bases from J, with 9 bases between. This CDR3 region has 15 residues. Germline values: CDR1 SGHAT, CDR2 FQDESV (reference sequence). The DNA of the CDR3 is TGTGCCAGCAGCTTAGTGATGAGGTTGAACACTGAAGCTTTCTTT. Translation: CASSLVMRLNTEAFF.

The rearrangement uses TRBV5-4 and TRBJ2-7, with 10 positions matching TRBD1. With V trimmed by 2 bases and J by 0 bases, 2 bases remained unmatched. This CDR3 contains 15 residues. Per the germline V gene, CDR1 is SGHNT and CDR2 is YYREEE (reference sequence). The CDR3 here is CASSFRDRGSYEQYF. CDR3 DNA sequence: TGTGCCAGCAGCTTCCGGGACAGGGGCTCCTACGAGCAGTACTTC.

In this sample, this clone turned up once. This rearrangement joins TRBV3-1 (or the pseudogene TRBV3-2) to TRBJ2-1; tentatively, D is TRBD2 (6 bases). The CDR3 runs 16 residues. V was trimmed by 4 bases and J by 1 base, leaving 14 bases between them. Per germline, CDR1 LGHDT and CDR2 YNNKEL (reference sequence). This chain's CDR3 is CASSPTSWGSYNEQFF. CDR3 sequence (DNA): TGTGCCAGCAGCCCCACTAGCTGGGGATCCTACAATGAGCAGTTCTTC.

The chain uses TRBV28 and TRBJ1-5; D is unclear. In germline, CDR1 is MDHEN, CDR2 SYDVKM. The V gene lost 2 bases and the J gene lost 0 bases, with 11 bases spanning the gap. This CDR3 is 16 amino acids long. CDR3 DNA sequence: TGTGCCAGCAGTTTACGACGGAGTTATAGCAATCAGCCCCAGCATTTT. This codes for CASSLRRSYSNQPQHF.

This sequence joins TRBV10-2 and TRBJ1-5; perhaps TRBD1 as D (6 bases). The V end was cut by 5 bases, the J end by 5 bases, with 10 bases between. The CDR3 spans 13 residues. CDR1 WSHSY and CDR2 SAAADI come from the germline V gene. CDR3 in amino acids: CASSWGRDQPQHF. The CDR3 nucleotides read TGCGCCAGCAGTTGGGGGCGAGATCAGCCCCAGCATTTT.

The J gene is TRBJ2-2, the V gene TRBV11-2; no clear D. Germline V gives CDR1 SGHAT, CDR2 FQNNGV. V lost 4 bases and J 6 bases, leaving 27 bases between the germline ends. The CDR3 is 19 amino acids. CDR3 in DNA: TGTGCCAGCAGCTCAACCATCATGAGCAGGAACGGTCTCTCCGGGGAGCTGTTTTTT. Its translation is CASSSTIMSRNGLSGELFF.

The V and J genes are TRBV5-1 and TRBJ2-2; maybe TRBD1 (6 bases). Germline V gives CDR1 SGHRS, CDR2 YFSETQ. The CDR3 runs 15 residues. The germline V and J ends were trimmed by 1 base and 0 bases, with 7 bases remaining between them. The CDR3 region has the DNA TGCGCCAGCAGCTTGCAGGGGTCGAACACCGGGGAGCTGTTTTTT. Protein sequence: CASSLQGSNTGELFF.

In this sample, this clone turned up once. The chain combines TRBV3-1 (or the pseudogene TRBV3-2) with TRBJ2-3, with no clear D. The V gene lost 1 base and the J gene lost 6 bases, with 8 bases spanning the gap. Germline V gene data show CDR1 as LGHDT and CDR2 as YNNKEL (reference sequence). The CDR3 spans 13 residues. Written as DNA, the CDR3 is TGTGCCAGCAGCCAAGGGCCGAGGGATACGCAGTATTTT. This translates into CASSQGPRDTQYF.

In its sample, this clone was seen once. V usage is TRBV3-1 (or the pseudogene TRBV3-2) and J usage is TRBJ1-5, with TRBD1 identical over 7 bases. Unmatched junction bases numbered 5, after V lost 2 bases and J lost 4 bases. From germline, CDR1 is LGHDT and CDR2 YNNKEL (reference sequence). This CDR3 has 15 amino acids. CDR3 DNA sequence: TGTGCCAGCAGCCAAATGACAGGGTCAAATCAGCCCCAGCATTTT. Translating gives CASSQMTGSNQPQHF.

J is TRBJ2-3 and V is TRBV6-5; no reliable D call. Deletions cut 2 bases from V and 1 base from J, with 4 bases between. The CDR3 sequence is 13 residues long. The germline V gene has CDR1 MNHEY and CDR2 SVGAGI. CDR3 amino acids: CASSYPGTDTQYF. Here the CDR3 DNA reads TGTGCCAGCAGTTACCCCGGCACAGATACGCAGTATTTT.

The gene calls are TRBV7-2 and TRBJ1-2; weak D call: TRBD1 (5 bases). The germline V and J ends were trimmed by 5 bases and 8 bases, with 24 bases remaining between them. The V gene's germline CDR1 is SGHTA and CDR2 FQGNSA. CDR3 length: 16 residues. The CDR3 reads CASSLQGTKEIEGYTF. The CDR3 DNA reads TGTGCCAGCAGCCTGCAGGGTACGAAGGAGATTGAGGGCTACACCTTC.

V usage is TRBV5-1 and J usage is TRBJ2-2, with D hard to call. Germline CDR1 is SGHRS and CDR2 is YFSETQ. This CDR3 is built from 15 residues. V lost 1 base and J 1 base, leaving 8 bases between the germline ends. The CDR3 is CASSLKQLNTGELFF. The CDR3 DNA reads as TGCGCCAGCAGCTTGAAACAGCTGAACACCGGGGAGCTGTTTTTT.

CDR3 in amino acids: CSVDRRDTQYF. CDR3 coding DNA: TGCAGCGTTGATCGTCGGGATACGCAGTATTTT. The chain employs TRBV29-1 and TRBJ2-3; D gene ambiguous. Per the germline V gene, CDR1 is SQVTM and CDR2 is ANQGSEA. This CDR3 has 11 amino acids. V was shortened by 3 bases and J by 6 bases, with 7 bases between the two germline ends.

The V call is TRBV7-7, the J call TRBJ2-2; TRBD1 might be the D (6 bases). V lost 5 bases, J lost 5 bases, and 12 bases lay in between. The CDR3 spans 14 residues. Germline CDR1 reads SSHAT; CDR2 reads FNYEAQ (reference sequence). The CDR3 nucleotides read TGTGCCAGCAGCCTCCCACAGGGTACCGGGGAGCTGTTTTTT. Its translation is CASSLPQGTGELFF.

This clone was detected once. This chain links TRBV4-1 with TRBJ2-3, with a possible D match to TRBD1 (5 bases). This CDR3 region has 16 residues. V lost 0 bases, J lost 2 bases, and 12 bases lay in between. The germline V gene encodes CDR1 MGHRA and CDR2 YSYEKL. CDR3 in amino acids: CASSQDSGQATDTQYF. DNA of the CDR3: TGCGCCAGCAGCCAAGACTCAGGGCAGGCCACAGATACGCAGTATTTT.